This entry concerns a single TCR beta chain. Its specificity is not known. The CDR3 loop spans 15 amino acids. V was clipped by 3 bases and J by 1 base, with 13 bases between them. Per the germline V gene, CDR1 is SGHAT and CDR2 is FQNNGV. TCRdb's table, derived via immunoSEQ multiplex PCR, lists solely in-frame clones and lacks some. The repertoire has about 30,000 clones, around nine tenths of them found once; the top ten carry roughly 44%. The data were taken from a study of lymphopenia after photon versus proton radiotherapy. Study-wide results and limits: After lymphocyte nadir, photon-treated repertoires showed oligoclonal expansion, especially CD8+ Temra. Proton therapy kept repertoires fairly stable, unlike photons, which gained effector/memory cells. Better survival with proton therapy was suggested as possible, not demonstrated.

Sequencing used peripheral blood, obtained from a patient treated with proton-based radiotherapy. The chain couples TRBV11-2 to TRBJ2-7, with D perhaps TRBD1 (6 bases). The sequence came from a woman aged 55-70 years with cholangiocarcinoma. Some clones in this sample may be carry-over from other donors' samples. The CDR3 region is CASSLTGTPSYEQYF. CDR3 bases: TGTGCCAGCAGCTTGACCGGGACACCATCCTACGAGCAGTACTTC. Based on the CDR3 plus reference TRBV11-2 and TRBJ2-7, the full variable domain is EAGVAQSPRYKIIEKRQSVAFWCNPISGHATLYWYQQILGQGPKLLIQFQNNGVVDDSQLPKDRFSAERLKGVDSTLKIQPAKLEDSAVYLCASSLTGTPSYEQYFGPGTRLTVT.